The rows below give T cell receptor beta chains drawn from one sample of a study of T cells after yellow fever vaccination. MiXCR, run by TCRdb on the 5' RACE reads, gives a single entry per CDR3 protein. The sample includes 400,000 to 650,000 distinct CDR3 sequences, just over 20% of them seen just once. The sequences come from PBMCs, collected roughly 20 days after the first yellow fever vaccination. These receptors originate from a man aged 18 to 30 who received the YFV17D yellow fever vaccine. CDR3s include the opening cysteine and the closing phenylalanine or tryptophan. D genes are given only for firm matches. The size of a clone is reported for some rows only, either as once, few or many, or as a class for expanded clones.

TRBJ1-2 | TRBD1 | few | 14 | TRBV9 | TGTGCCAGCAGCGCGGGACAGGGGGCGAATGGCTACACCTTC | CASSAGQGANGYTF
TRBJ1-1 | - | few | 14 | TRBV7-2 | TGTGCCAGCAACTTCAGGGGCATGAACACTGAAGCTTTCTTT | CASNFRGMNTEAFF
TRBJ1-1 | - | - | 16 | TRBV20-1 | TGCAGTGCAGAATTCTTGACAGGACTTTCGTCCGTTGAAGCTTTCTTT | CSAEFLTGLSSVEAFF
TRBJ2-1 | - | few | 15 | TRBV5-1 | TGCGCCAGCAGCACTGGAGGGAGGCTCTACAATGAGCAGTTCTTC | CASSTGGRLYNEQFF
TRBJ2-6 | - | - | 17 | TRBV3-1 | TGTGCCAGCAGCCAAGTTGTTACAGGGAACGGGGCCAACGTCCTGACTTTC | CASSQVVTGNGANVLTF
TRBJ2-2 | - | - | 15 | TRBV6-2/TRBV6-3 | TGTGCCAGCAGTCCTATGGCGGGAAACACCGGGGAGCTGTTTTTT | CASSPMAGNTGELFF
TRBJ2-3 | - | - | 14 | TRBV5-5 | TGTGCCAGCGCCCAGGGTGGGTGGGCAGATACGCAGTATTTT | CASAQGGWADTQYF
TRBJ1-1 | - | once | 12 | TRBV20-1 | TGCAGTGCTAGTCCCCAGCACACTGAAGCTTTCTTT | CSASPQHTEAFF
TRBJ2-3 | - | - | 15 | TRBV24-1 | TGTGCCACCAGTGATTTGGGGGACAGCACAGATACGCAGTATTTT | CATSDLGDSTDTQYF
TRBJ1-2 | TRBD1 | few | 13 | TRBV9 | TGTGCCAGCAGCGCCACAGGGGCATATGGCTACACCTTC | CASSATGAYGYTF
TRBJ2-3 | - | few | 14 | TRBV5-1 | TGCGCCAGCAGACAAGGGGGGGGCACAGATACGCAGTATTTT | CASRQGGGTDTQYF